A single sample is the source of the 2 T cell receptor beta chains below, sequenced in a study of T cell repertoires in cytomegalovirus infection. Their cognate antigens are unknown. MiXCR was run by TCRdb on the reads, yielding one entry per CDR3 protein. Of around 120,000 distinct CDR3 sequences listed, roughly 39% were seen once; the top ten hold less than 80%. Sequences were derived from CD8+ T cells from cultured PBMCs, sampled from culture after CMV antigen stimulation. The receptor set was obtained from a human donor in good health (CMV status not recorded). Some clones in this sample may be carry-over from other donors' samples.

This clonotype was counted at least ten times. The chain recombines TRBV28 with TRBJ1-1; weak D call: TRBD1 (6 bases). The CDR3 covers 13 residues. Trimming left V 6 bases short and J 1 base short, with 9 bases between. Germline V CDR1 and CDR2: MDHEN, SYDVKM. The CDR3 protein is CASRGQPNTEAFF. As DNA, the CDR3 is TGTGCCAGCAGGGGACAACCGAACACTGAAGCTTTCTTT.

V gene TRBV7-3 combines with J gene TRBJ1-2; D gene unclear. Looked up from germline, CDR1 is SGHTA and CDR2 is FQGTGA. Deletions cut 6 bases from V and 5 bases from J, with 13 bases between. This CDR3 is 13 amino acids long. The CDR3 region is CASSWGSGYGYTF. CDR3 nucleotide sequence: TGTGCCAGCAGTTGGGGTTCTGGGTATGGCTACACCTTC.